Each of the 18 T cell receptor beta chains below was sequenced from the same sample in a study of cytomegalovirus exposure and HLA in healthy donors. 13 Jbeta primers and 60 Vbeta primers were used for the PCR. The table came from immunoSEQ multiplex PCR; TCRdb's copy has only in-frame clones and leaves some out. The sample holds 100,000 to 150,000 clones, approximately 82% seen once. Source material: PBMCs. The source of these receptors is a man between 18 and 29 years old in good health and CMV-seropositive.

This rearrangement joins TRBV6-1 to TRBJ1-5; tentatively, D is TRBD1 (5 bases). Germline values: CDR1 MNHNS, CDR2 SASEGT. CDR3 length: 15 amino acids. V shed 7 bases and J shed 4 bases, with 17 bases lying between them. The CDR3 region has the DNA TGTGCCAGCATCCGGACACCCGCCTTGAATCAGCCCCAGCATTTT. This gives the protein CASIRTPALNQPQHF.

The genes are TRBV5-1 and TRBJ2-2; tentative D call: TRBD2 (5 bases). Trimming took off 4 bases at V and 3 bases at J, with 19 bases between the two ends. CDR1 is SGHRS and CDR2 is YFSETQ in the germline V gene. The CDR3 consists of 17 residues. CDR3 in amino acids: CASSPGISPGDTGELFF. The CDR3 DNA reads as TGCGCCAGCAGCCCGGGAATTAGCCCGGGCGACACCGGGGAGCTGTTTTTT.

The rearrangement joins TRBV19 to TRBJ1-6, with 7 bases aligning to TRBD1. V lost 6 bases and J lost 10; bases outside the gene matches: 12. Germline V CDR1 and CDR2: LNHDA, SQIVND (reference sequence). This CDR3 contains 15 residues. CDR3 in DNA: TGTGCCAGTAGCCTTAACGGCAGGGGGGACTCACCCCTCCACTTT. It is translated as CASSLNGRGDSPLHF.

V usage is TRBV29-1 and J usage is TRBJ1-2; D is unclear. CDR1 and CDR2 (germline): SQVTM, ANQGSEA. The CDR3 loop spans 16 amino acids. Trimming pared 3 bases from V and 4 bases from J, leaving 21 bases between. The DNA for the CDR3 is TGCAGCGTTGACCCCCCGCCGGACCGTGGGAGCTATGGCTACACCTTC. This sequence encodes CSVDPPPDRGSYGYTF.

The chain combines TRBV7-3 with TRBJ1-1; D not certain. Germline V CDR1 and CDR2: SGHTA, FQGTGA. The CDR3 length is 14 residues. The V end lost 5 bases, the J end lost 0 bases, and 10 bases lay between the germline ends. The CDR3 spells CASSPTPMNTEAFF. Here the CDR3 DNA reads TGTGCCAGCAGCCCGACACCGATGAACACTGAAGCTTTCTTT.

In this sample, this clone turned up a few times. V is TRBV10-3 and J is TRBJ1-1; 7 nucleotides align to TRBD1. Germline-derived CDR1 and CDR2 are ENHRY and SYGVKD. This CDR3 spans 16 amino acids. J lost 1 base, V lost 1 base, and 6 bases had no gene match. The CDR3 DNA reads TGTGCCATCAGTGAGTATTCAGACAGGGCGAACACTGAAGCTTTCTTT. Translation gives CAISEYSDRANTEAFF.

CDR3 sequence (DNA): TGTGCCAGCAGCCCTACTTCCCGCACAGATACGCAGTATTTT. It translates to CASSPTSRTDTQYF. The chain couples TRBV27 to TRBJ2-3; unclear D gene. Germline CDR1 and CDR2: MNHEY and SMNVEV (reference sequence). The CDR3 spans 14 residues. With 6 bases removed from V and 1 base from J, the gap between germline ends came to 11 bases.

The chain links TRBV18 to TRBJ2-7, with 9 bases identical to TRBD2. Germline CDR1 and CDR2: KGHSH and LQKENI. CDR3 length: 18 residues. Germline trimming cut 3 bases from V and 3 bases from J; bases unmatched to any gene: 15. CDR3 in amino acids: CASSPVNRLAGLNYEQYF. The CDR3 DNA is TGTGCCAGCTCACCGGTTAATAGGCTAGCGGGGTTAAACTACGAGCAGTACTTC.

The chain combines TRBV2 with TRBJ2-7; possibly TRBD1 for D (5 bases). Trimming pared 7 bases from V and 5 bases from J, leaving 15 bases between. The CDR3 length is 13 residues. Germline lookup yields CDR1 SNHLY and CDR2 FYNNEI. The CDR3 nucleotides are TGTGCCAGCACCCGCATCCTAGGGGACGAGCAGTACTTC. Protein product: CASTRILGDEQYF.

This chain uses TRBV10-3 with TRBJ2-3; 7 nucleotides align to TRBD2. The ends lost 3 bases at V and 2 bases at J; junction bases unmatched: 2. Germline V lookup: CDR1 ENHRY, CDR2 SYGVKD. The CDR3 has 14 amino acids. The chain's CDR3 is CAISDGLDTDTQYF. The CDR3 DNA is TGTGCCATCAGTGACGGACTAGACACAGATACGCAGTATTTT.

This clone has a handful of counts. J is TRBJ1-1 and V is TRBV6-1; 8 nucleotides align to TRBD1. CDR3 size: 13 residues. The junction had 6 bases not matched to a gene; V was cut back by 8 bases and J by 4 bases. Germline lookup yields CDR1 MNHNS and CDR2 SASEGT. CDR3: CASGGTGGTEAFF. The CDR3 nucleotides read TGTGCCAGCGGTGGAACAGGGGGCACTGAAGCTTTCTTT.

This sequence joins TRBV19 and TRBJ1-1, with TRBD1 identical over 12 bases. V was pared by 7 bases and J by 10 bases, with 10 bases of the junction left unmatched. CDR1 and CDR2 (germline): LNHDA, SQIVND (reference sequence). The CDR3 is 14 residues long. CDR3 sequence reads: CASTTGTGGAGAFF. Here the CDR3 DNA reads TGTGCCAGTACTACCGGGACAGGGGGCGCGGGAGCTTTCTTT.

This rearrangement joins TRBV14 to TRBJ2-3; tentative D call: TRBD1 (8 bases). The V and J ends lost 5 bases and 4 bases respectively, with 22 bases between them. There are 17 residues in the CDR3. CDR1 and CDR2 from the germline V gene are SGHDN and FVKESK. The CDR3, as DNA: TGTGCCAGCAGCAAGGATAACAGGGGGGGTGGTGCAGATACGCAGTATTTT. Translation: CASSKDNRGGGADTQYF.

This clone occurred once. DNA for the CDR3: TGTGCCAGTAGTACGGCGACAGGGGGTGGATCACCCCTCCACTTT. Amino acids: CASSTATGGGSPLHF. The gene calls are TRBV19 and TRBJ1-6; 9 bases align to TRBD1. Trimming removed 4 bases from V and 10 bases from J; junction bases left unmatched: 8. The CDR3 loop spans 15 amino acids. Germline CDR1 reads LNHDA; CDR2 reads SQIVND (reference sequence).

This clone was counted between two and nine times. The rearrangement links TRBV4-1 to TRBJ2-7, with D possibly TRBD2 on 6 matching bases. Germline CDR1 and CDR2: MGHRA and YSYEKL. This CDR3 comprises 13 residues. Trimming cost V 4 bases and J 3 bases, with 10 bases left between them. The CDR3 sequence is CASSLRGSYEQYF. The CDR3 nucleotides read TGCGCCAGCAGCCTCCGGGGGAGCTACGAGCAGTACTTC.

With regard to this clone: The junction departs from the called germline gene at one end, perhaps through a read error. J is TRBJ2-2 and V is TRBV7-6; 9 bases map to TRBD1. This CDR3 region has 17 residues. Per germline, CDR1 SGHVS and CDR2 FNYEAQ. The CDR3, as DNA: TGTGCCAGCAGCCTGAGACAGGGGGATACGAACGCCGGGGAGCTGTTTTTT. It is translated as CASSLRQGDTNAGELFF. Full variable domain (remainder filled in from reference TRBV7-6 and TRBJ2-2): GAGVSQSPRYKVTKRGQDVALRCDPISGHVSLYWYRQALGQGPEFLTYFNYEAQQDKSGLPNDRFSAERPEGSISTLTIQRTEQRDSAMYRCASSLRQGDTNAGELFFGEGSRLTVL.

The gene calls are TRBV7-2 and TRBJ1-2; tentative D call: TRBD1 (5 bases). Germline V lookup: CDR1 SGHTA, CDR2 FQGNSA. This CDR3 is 12 amino acids long. Trimming removed 5 bases at V and 7 bases at J, with 11 bases between. The CDR3 DNA reads TGTGCCAGCAGCCCCAGACAGTTTGGCTACACCTTC. Translation: CASSPRQFGYTF.

The chain carries TRBV10-3 and TRBJ1-6, with 7 bases fitting TRBD1. CDR1 and CDR2 (germline): ENHRY, SYGVKD. Germline trimming cut 7 bases from V and 8 bases from J; bases unmatched to any gene: 14. The CDR3 is 16 residues long. CDR3 DNA sequence: TGTGCCATCACCACAGATCGGACAGGTATCGATTCACCCCTCCACTTT. This encodes CAITTDRTGIDSPLHF.